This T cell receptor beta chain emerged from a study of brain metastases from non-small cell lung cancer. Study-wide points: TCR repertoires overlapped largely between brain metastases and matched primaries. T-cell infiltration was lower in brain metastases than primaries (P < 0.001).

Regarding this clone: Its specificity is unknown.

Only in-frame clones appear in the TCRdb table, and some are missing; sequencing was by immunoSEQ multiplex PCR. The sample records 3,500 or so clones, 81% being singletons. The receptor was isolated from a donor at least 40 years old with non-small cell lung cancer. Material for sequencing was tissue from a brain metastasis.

CDR3 bases: TGTGCCAGCAGCCCCCCCGGAGGGTTGGGCACTGAAGCTTTCTTT. Its protein product is CASSPPGGLGTEAFF. This chain joins TRBV4-2 and TRBJ1-1; D uncertain. Germline values: CDR1 LGHNA, CDR2 YNFKEQ. CDR3 length: 15 residues. Trimming left V 4 bases short and J 4 bases short, with 16 bases between.